The 8 T cell receptor beta chains reported below all come from one sample, sequenced in a study of graft-versus-host responses after intestinal transplantation. Their antigens remain unidentified. This table comes from immunoSEQ multiplex PCR, and its TCRdb copy is limited to in-frame clones, with some not included. The sample has about 88,000 clones, 75% to 95% seen once. The source was unstimulated CD4+ T cells sorted from spleen or lymph node cells, collected before transplant. Receptor source: a human donor who was the organ donor for an intestinal transplant.

This sequence joins TRBV27 and TRBJ1-2; possible D gene TRBD1, 5 bases. Trimming removed 0 bases from V and 1 base from J, with 12 bases in between. The CDR3 is made up of 16 amino acids. CDR1 is MNHEY, CDR2 SMNVEV, per germline (reference sequence). CDR3 bases: TGTGCCAGCAGTTTATCGGGGCCAGGAATTAACTATGGCTACACCTTC. Its protein product is CASSLSGPGINYGYTF.

The genes are TRBV11-3 and TRBJ1-1; D remains unclear. CDR3 length: 13 residues. V was shortened by 1 base and J by 5 bases, with 8 bases between the two germline ends. Germline V gene data show CDR1 as SGHNT and CDR2 as YENEEA. The CDR3 reads CASSLGVRTEAFF. For the CDR3, the DNA is TGTGCCAGCAGCTTAGGTGTCAGGACTGAAGCTTTCTTT. Based on the CDR3 plus reference TRBV11-3 and TRBJ1-1, the full variable domain is EAGVVQSPRYKIIEKKQPVAFWCNPISGHNTLYWYLQNLGQGPELLIRYENEEAVDDSQLPKDRFSAERLKGVDSTLKIQPAELGDSAVYLCASSLGVRTEAFFGQGTRLTVV.

The chain carries TRBV10-3 and TRBJ2-1; 9 nucleotides line up with TRBD2. V lost 8 bases to trimming and J lost 5 bases; unmatched junction nucleotides: 7. CDR3 size: 14 residues. Per germline, CDR1 ENHRY and CDR2 SYGVKD. As DNA, the CDR3 is TGTGCCATCCGATCGACTAGCGGTCACAATGAGCAGTTCTTC. It is translated as CAIRSTSGHNEQFF.

The genes are TRBV18 and TRBJ2-1, with D perhaps matching TRBD1 (5 bases). This CDR3 is 13 amino acids long. V shed 0 bases and J shed 8 bases, with 8 bases lying between them. Germline assignment: CDR1 KGHSH and CDR2 LQKENI. Written as DNA, the CDR3 is TGTGCCAGCTCACCACCGACCAGGGATGAGCAGTTCTTC. It translates to CASSPPTRDEQFF.

The chain carries TRBV5-5 and TRBJ1-2, with D possibly TRBD1 on 6 matching bases. The CDR3 loop spans 15 amino acids. V was trimmed by 4 bases and J by 4 bases, leaving 17 bases between them. Germline-derived CDR1 and CDR2 are SGHKS and YYEKEE (reference sequence). The CDR3 bases are TGTGCCAGCAGCCCGTGGGGGCTCCGGAGCTATGGCTACACCTTC. It encodes CASSPWGLRSYGYTF.

This rearrangement joins TRBV11-2 to TRBJ2-7; no clear D. The V gene's germline CDR1 is SGHAT and CDR2 FQNNGV. The CDR3 is made up of 15 amino acids. V shed 1 base and J shed 2 bases, with 12 bases lying between them. CDR3 sequence reads: CASSLGGTQTYEQYF. For the CDR3, the DNA is TGTGCCAGCAGCTTAGGCGGAACCCAAACCTACGAGCAGTACTTC.

The rearrangement joins TRBV5-1 to TRBJ1-1; 7 nucleotides agree with TRBD1. This CDR3 region has 16 residues. The V segment lost 4 bases and the J segment 2 bases; nucleotides outside the gene matches: 11. The germline V gene encodes CDR1 SGHRS and CDR2 YFSETQ. CDR3 sequence (DNA): TGCGCCAGCAGCCACGACCCGGGAGGGGGCAACACTGAAGCTTTCTTT. Its protein product is CASSHDPGGGNTEAFF. Variable domain in full (rest from reference TRBV5-1 and TRBJ1-1): KAGVTQTPRYLIKTRGQQVTLSCSPISGHRSVSWYQQTPGQGLQFLFEYFSETQRNKGNFPGRFSGRQFSNSRSEMNVSTLELGDSALYLCASSHDPGGGNTEAFFGQGTRLTVV.

V is TRBV28 and J is TRBJ1-2, with D possibly TRBD1 on 6 matching bases. Trimming removed 2 bases from V and 6 bases from J, with 16 bases in between. The germline CDR1 and CDR2 sequences are MDHEN and SYDVKM. The CDR3 spans 15 residues. CDR3 sequence reads: CASSLMTPGHHGYTF. The CDR3 bases are TGTGCCAGCAGTTTAATGACCCCGGGACACCATGGCTACACCTTC.